Listed here are 19 T cell receptor beta chains from one sample, sequenced in a study of blood T cell repertoires in COVID-19. Here immunoSEQ multiplex PCR was the method, and the copy in TCRdb shows in-frame clones only, minus some. The sample carries fewer than 450,000 clones, 87% recorded once. The sample comprised peripheral blood. The receptors stem from a woman in her 50s with COVID-19, enrolled during active disease.

This chain links TRBV2 with TRBJ1-3; D might be TRBD1 (5 bases). The CDR3 is 17 amino acids. The V gene lost 5 bases and the J gene lost 0 bases, with 17 bases spanning the gap. Per the germline V gene, CDR1 is SNHLY and CDR2 is FYNNEI. CDR3 amino acids: CASSMTYRSSSGNTIYF. For the CDR3, the DNA is TGTGCCAGCAGTATGACATACAGGTCGAGCTCTGGAAACACCATATATTTT.

V gene TRBV30 combines with J gene TRBJ2-5, with D perhaps matching TRBD1 (6 bases). The CDR3 extends over 13 amino acids. Germline V gene data show CDR1 as GTSNPN and CDR2 as SVGIG (reference sequence). V gave up 6 bases and J gave up 4 bases, with 15 bases separating them. Here the CDR3 reads CACNRDLGETQYF. The CDR3 DNA is TGTGCCTGCAACAGGGATTTAGGAGAGACCCAGTACTTC.

The chain joins TRBV18 to TRBJ1-5, with 7 bases identical to TRBD1. Per germline, CDR1 KGHSH and CDR2 LQKENI. Trimming at V came to 3 bases and at J to 7 bases, leaving 9 bases not matched to a gene. The CDR3 is made up of 15 amino acids. The CDR3 spells CASSPADRVHQPQHF. In DNA, the CDR3 is TGTGCCAGCTCACCCGCTGACAGGGTTCACCAGCCCCAGCATTTT.

V usage is TRBV9 and J usage is TRBJ2-7; 8 bases are a match to TRBD2. Trimming took 0 bases from V and 3 from J; bases not matched to a gene: 5. The germline gives CDR1 SGDLS, CDR2 YYNGEE. This CDR3 has 15 amino acids. This CDR3 is CASSVGSGSYYEQYF. DNA for the CDR3: TGTGCCAGCAGCGTAGGGAGCGGGAGCTACTACGAGCAGTACTTC.

The rearrangement links TRBV14 to TRBJ1-6; D might be TRBD1 (6 bases). Germline V gene lookup returns CDR1 SGHDN and CDR2 FVKESK. Deletions cut 2 bases from V and 3 bases from J, with 11 bases between. CDR3 size: 16 residues. DNA of the CDR3: TGTGCCAGCAGCCAACTGACAGGAAGCTATAATTCACCCCTCCACTTT. It translates to CASSQLTGSYNSPLHF. The full variable domain, rest sourced from reference TRBV14 and TRBJ1-6, is EAGVTQFPSHSVIEKGQTVTLRCDPISGHDNLYWYRRVMGKEIKFLLHFVKESKQDESGMPNNRFLAERTGGTYSTLKVQPAELEDSGVYFCASSQLTGSYNSPLHFGNGTRLTVT.

V and J are TRBV19 and TRBJ2-7; 11 nucleotides line up with TRBD1. With 5 bases clipped from V and 2 bases from J, the junction kept 5 bases outside the gene matches. Per germline, CDR1 LNHDA and CDR2 SQIVND (reference sequence). The CDR3 consists of 15 residues. The chain's CDR3 is CASSGPGQGAYEQYF. The CDR3 bases are TGTGCCAGTAGTGGTCCGGGACAGGGGGCCTACGAGCAGTACTTC.

This clone was seen a few times. The rearrangement uses TRBV19 and TRBJ2-3; 11 bases align to TRBD2. The CDR3 length is 18 residues. V shed 5 bases, J shed 6 bases, and the junction held 16 bases outside the gene matches. Germline V CDR1 and CDR2: LNHDA, SQIVND (reference sequence). The CDR3 here is CASSPGGLAEGPPDTQYF. The CDR3 DNA follows: TGTGCCAGTAGTCCAGGGGGACTAGCGGAAGGACCTCCCGATACGCAGTATTTT. Based on the CDR3 plus reference TRBV19 and TRBJ2-3, the full variable domain is DGGITQSPKYLFRKEGQNVTLSCEQNLNHDAMYWYRQDPGQGLRLIYYSQIVNDFQKGDIAEGYSVSREKKESFPLTVTSAQKNPTAFYLCASSPGGLAEGPPDTQYFGPGTRLTVL.

This chain links TRBV7-4 with TRBJ1-1; D is unresolved. Trimming removed 2 bases at V and 1 base at J, with 20 bases between. This CDR3 spans 18 amino acids. Germline V lookup: CDR1 SGHVT, CDR2 SQSDAQ. CDR3 amino acids: CASSLLFARINGNTEAFF. In nucleotides, the CDR3 is TGTGCCAGCAGCTTATTGTTCGCCAGGATAAACGGGAACACTGAAGCTTTCTTT.

The chain joins TRBV6-2 or TRBV6-3 to TRBJ1-1; a weak D match, TRBD1 (5 bases). The germline V gene has CDR1 MNHEY and CDR2 SVGEGT. CDR3 length equals 15 residues. Trimming left V 5 bases short and J 1 base short, with 14 bases between. Written as DNA, the CDR3 is TGTGCCAGCAGTCCCTCCGGCAGGGCGAACACTGAAGCTTTCTTT. Protein product: CASSPSGRANTEAFF.

This CDR3 is CASSQGQTDTDTQYF. For the CDR3, the DNA is TGTGCCAGCAGCCAGGGACAGACCGACACAGATACGCAGTATTTT. The rearrangement joins TRBV7-6 to TRBJ2-3; 7 nucleotides match TRBD1. Germline trimming cut 5 bases from V and 2 bases from J; bases unmatched to any gene: 7. The CDR3 is made up of 15 amino acids. The germline gives CDR1 SGHVS, CDR2 FNYEAQ.

This clone was found once. The rearrangement joins TRBV11-2 to TRBJ2-3; 9 bases map to TRBD2. The CDR3 is 15 residues long. The germline V gene encodes CDR1 SGHAT and CDR2 FQNNGV. V lost 10 bases, J lost 1 base, and 9 bases stayed unmatched. The CDR3 bases are TGTGCCACGGAAGCGGGAGGCGTGGGCACAGATACGCAGTATTTT. This encodes CATEAGGVGTDTQYF.

The CDR3 spells CAWSPGGSNQPQHF. CDR3 sequence (DNA): TGTGCCTGGAGTCCGGGAGGGAGCAATCAGCCCCAGCATTTT. The genes are TRBV30 and TRBJ1-5; no clear D. This CDR3 contains 14 residues. The V end lost 2 bases, the J end lost 1 base, and 9 bases lay between the germline ends. CDR1 is GTSNPN, CDR2 SVGIG, per germline (reference sequence).

The rearrangement links TRBV5-1 to TRBJ2-3, with TRBD2 matching 12 bases. CDR1 is SGHRS, CDR2 YFSETQ, per germline. J lost 2 bases, V lost 0 bases, and 10 bases had no gene match. The CDR3 covers 19 residues. In nucleotides, the CDR3 is TGCGCCAGCAGCTTGGACCCTAGCGGGAGGGGAGGGTCCACAGATACGCAGTATTTT. Its protein product is CASSLDPSGRGGSTDTQYF.

The V and J genes are TRBV4-1 and TRBJ1-6; perhaps TRBD1 as D (6 bases). The CDR3 is 18 residues long. CDR1 is MGHRA and CDR2 is YSYEKL in the germline V gene. V was clipped by 0 bases and J by 0 bases, with 12 bases between them. This chain's CDR3 is CASSQEDRGFSYNSPLHF. CDR3 nucleotides: TGCGCCAGCAGCCAAGAGGACAGAGGTTTCTCCTATAATTCACCCCTCCACTTT.

J is TRBJ1-6 and V is TRBV5-4; 7 nucleotides match TRBD1. The CDR3 has 15 amino acids. Per germline, CDR1 SGHNT and CDR2 YYREEE (reference sequence). Trimming took 5 bases from V and 0 from J; bases not matched to a gene: 2. The CDR3 sequence: CASRQGSSYNSPLHF. The CDR3 DNA follows: TGTGCCAGCAGACAGGGGAGCTCCTATAATTCACCCCTCCACTTT.

CDR3 sequence reads: CASSYGGPETQYF. CDR3 nucleotides: TGTGCCAGCAGTTACGGGGGCCCGGAGACCCAGTACTTC. The chain links TRBV6-5 to TRBJ2-5, with a tentative D call TRBD1 (6 bases). V lost 2 bases, J lost 5 bases, and 9 bases lay in between. Looked up from germline, CDR1 is MNHEY and CDR2 is SVGAGI. This CDR3 has 13 amino acids.

V gene TRBV30 combines with J gene TRBJ2-3; D is unclear. The CDR3 is 13 amino acids. The germline V gene has CDR1 GTSNPN and CDR2 SVGIG (reference sequence). Trimming took off 5 bases at V and 6 bases at J, with 15 bases between the two ends. CDR3 bases: TGTGCCTGGGATAACGGTCCCCGGGATACGCAGTATTTT. Translated, it gives CAWDNGPRDTQYF.

J is TRBJ2-6 and V is TRBV18, with 10 bases matching TRBD1. The CDR3 spans 17 residues. The J segment lost 2 bases and the V segment lost 5 bases, leaving 6 bases of the junction unmatched. Germline V gene sequence: CDR1 KGHSH, CDR2 LQKENI. The CDR3 protein is CASSSRDRGAGANVLTF. In DNA, the CDR3 is TGTGCCAGCTCATCCCGGGACAGGGGTGCTGGGGCCAACGTCCTGACTTTC.

This chain connects TRBV3-1 (or the pseudogene TRBV3-2) to TRBJ2-1, with TRBD2 matching over 9 bases. Trimming at V came to 0 bases and at J to 7 bases, leaving 13 bases not matched to a gene. This CDR3 has 18 amino acids. CDR1 is LGHDT, CDR2 YNNKEL, per germline (reference sequence). In nucleotides, the CDR3 is TGTGCCAGCAGCCAAGAGGCTAGCGGGACCAGGCGGATGAATGAGCAGTTCTTC. The encoded protein is CASSQEASGTRRMNEQFF.